A selection of T cell receptor beta chains follows, all from one sample in a study of T-cell reconstitution after alpha-beta-depleted transplantation in children. TCRdb analysed the PCR reads with MiXCR anew, one entry per CDR3 protein. The data hold hundreds of thousands of distinct CDR3 sequences, with more than 20% observed a single time. The sequencing used PBMCs, mostly from graft donor cells, collected 360 days after TCRalphabeta/CD19-depleted stem cell transplant. These receptor sequences come from a boy under three years old who had a stem cell transplant for acute myeloid leukemia, so the T cells may come from the graft donor. CDR3s leave out the opening cysteine and the closing phenylalanine or tryptophan.

v_call: TRBV6-1
cdr3_aa: ASGGIPHQPQH

v_call: TRBV5-6
cdr3_aa: ASSFRWTGELF

v_call: TRBV4-3
cdr3_aa: ASSRSWDRPYNEQF

v_call: TRBV6-5
cdr3_aa: ASSRGGRHTDTQY

v_call: TRBV9
cdr3_aa: ASSVGGTPNSYEQF

v_call: TRBV20-1
cdr3_aa: SATGARDTQY

v_call: TRBV10-3
cdr3_aa: AISGTTPYGYT

v_call: TRBV12-3/TRBV12-4
cdr3_aa: ASSLDTSDEQF

v_call: TRBV7-8
cdr3_aa: ASSPGTVAGGAF

v_call: TRBV10-3
cdr3_aa: AISGDRGDEQF

v_call: TRBV6-6
cdr3_aa: ASSYRQHGELF

v_call: TRBV24-1
cdr3_aa: ATSDPQGHNEQF

v_call: TRBV5-4
cdr3_aa: ASSSPSGVSYNEQF

v_call: TRBV20-1
cdr3_aa: SASRGYNEQF

v_call: TRBV5-5
cdr3_aa: ASSSPGGAGNEQF

v_call: TRBV18
cdr3_aa: ASSPGTIPINYGYT

v_call: TRBV27
cdr3_aa: ASSPPRDRETDTQY

v_call: TRBV6-1
cdr3_aa: ASRTGWPNEKLF

v_call: TRBV29-1
cdr3_aa: SVEDLRGTGKYEQY

v_call: TRBV4-1
cdr3_aa: ASSHPMQVLYQETQY

v_call: TRBV7-9
cdr3_aa: ASSRSQGYNEKLF

v_call: TRBV6-5
cdr3_aa: ASSYRGLGSGHNEQF

v_call: TRBV12-3/TRBV12-4
cdr3_aa: ASKFFGDNSPLH

v_call: TRBV12-3/TRBV12-4
cdr3_aa: ASSLLERLNTEAF

v_call: TRBV6-1
cdr3_aa: ASSPQVPWANVLT